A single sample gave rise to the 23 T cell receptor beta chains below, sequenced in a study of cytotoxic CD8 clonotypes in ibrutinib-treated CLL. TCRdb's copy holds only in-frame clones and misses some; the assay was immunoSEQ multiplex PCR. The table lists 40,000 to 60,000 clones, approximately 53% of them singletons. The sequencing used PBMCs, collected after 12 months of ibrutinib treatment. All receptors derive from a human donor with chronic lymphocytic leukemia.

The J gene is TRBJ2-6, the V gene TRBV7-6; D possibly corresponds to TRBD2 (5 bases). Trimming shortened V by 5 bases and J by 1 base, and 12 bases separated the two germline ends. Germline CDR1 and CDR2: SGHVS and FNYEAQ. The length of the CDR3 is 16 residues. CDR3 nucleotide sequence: TGTGCCAGCAGCCTGAGGACTTATTCTGGGGCCAACGTCCTGACTTTC. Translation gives CASSLRTYSGANVLTF.

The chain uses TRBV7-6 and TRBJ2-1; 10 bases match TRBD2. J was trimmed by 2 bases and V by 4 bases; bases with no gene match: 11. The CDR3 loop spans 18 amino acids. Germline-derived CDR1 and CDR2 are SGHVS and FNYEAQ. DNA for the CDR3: TGTGCCAGCAGCTCCCTGGGTCAAAGCGGGAGGGCCTACAATGAGCAGTTCTTC. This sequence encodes CASSSLGQSGRAYNEQFF. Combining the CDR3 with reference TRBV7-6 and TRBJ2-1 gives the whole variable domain GAGVSQSPRYKVTKRGQDVALRCDPISGHVSLYWYRQALGQGPEFLTYFNYEAQQDKSGLPNDRFSAERPEGSISTLTIQRTEQRDSAMYRCASSSLGQSGRAYNEQFFGPGTRLTVL.

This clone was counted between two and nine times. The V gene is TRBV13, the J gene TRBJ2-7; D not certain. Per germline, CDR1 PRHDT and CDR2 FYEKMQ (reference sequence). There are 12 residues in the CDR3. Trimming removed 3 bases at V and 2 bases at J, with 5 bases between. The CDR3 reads CASSFAPYEQYF. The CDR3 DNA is TGTGCCAGCAGCTTTGCCCCCTACGAGCAGTACTTC.

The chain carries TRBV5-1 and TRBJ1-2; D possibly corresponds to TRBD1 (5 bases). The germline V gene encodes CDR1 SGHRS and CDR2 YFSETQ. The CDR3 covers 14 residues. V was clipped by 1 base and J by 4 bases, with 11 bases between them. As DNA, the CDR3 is TGCGCCAGCAGCTTGTCAGGGAGTAGCTATGGCTACACCTTC. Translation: CASSLSGSSYGYTF. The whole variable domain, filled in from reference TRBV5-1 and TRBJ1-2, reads KAGVTQTPRYLIKTRGQQVTLSCSPISGHRSVSWYQQTPGQGLQFLFEYFSETQRNKGNFPGRFSGRQFSNSRSEMNVSTLELGDSALYLCASSLSGSSYGYTFGSGTRLTVV.

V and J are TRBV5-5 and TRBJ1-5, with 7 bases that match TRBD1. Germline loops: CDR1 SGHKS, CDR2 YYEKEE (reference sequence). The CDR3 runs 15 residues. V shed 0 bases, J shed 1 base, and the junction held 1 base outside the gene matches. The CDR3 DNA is TGTGCCAGCAGCTTGGACAGGGGAAGCAATCAGCCCCAGCATTTT. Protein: CASSLDRGSNQPQHF. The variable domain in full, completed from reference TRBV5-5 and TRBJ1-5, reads DAGVTQSPTHLIKTRGQQVTLRCSPISGHKSVSWYQQVLGQGPQFIFQYYEKEERGRGNFPDRFSARQFPNYSSELNVNALLLGDSALYLCASSLDRGSNQPQHFGDGTRLSIL.

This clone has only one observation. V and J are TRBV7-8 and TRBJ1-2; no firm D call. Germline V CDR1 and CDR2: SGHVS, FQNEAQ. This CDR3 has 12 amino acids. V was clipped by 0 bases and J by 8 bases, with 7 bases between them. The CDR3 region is CASSLAHLGYTF. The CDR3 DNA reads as TGTGCCAGCAGCTTAGCGCATTTGGGCTACACCTTC.

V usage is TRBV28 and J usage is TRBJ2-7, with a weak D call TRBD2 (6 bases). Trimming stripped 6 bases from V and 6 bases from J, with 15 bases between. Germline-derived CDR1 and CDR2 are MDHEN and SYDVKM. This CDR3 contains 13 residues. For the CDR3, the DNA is TGTGCCAGCAGCTTCGCTCCGGGACTCGAGCAGTACTTC. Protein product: CASSFAPGLEQYF.

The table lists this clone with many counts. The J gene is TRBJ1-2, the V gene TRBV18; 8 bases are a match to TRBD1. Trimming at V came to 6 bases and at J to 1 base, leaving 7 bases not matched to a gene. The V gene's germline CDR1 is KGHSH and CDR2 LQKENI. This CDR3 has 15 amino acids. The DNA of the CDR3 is TGTGCCAGCTCCCTCGGGACAGGACGTAACTATGGCTACACCTTC. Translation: CASSLGTGRNYGYTF.

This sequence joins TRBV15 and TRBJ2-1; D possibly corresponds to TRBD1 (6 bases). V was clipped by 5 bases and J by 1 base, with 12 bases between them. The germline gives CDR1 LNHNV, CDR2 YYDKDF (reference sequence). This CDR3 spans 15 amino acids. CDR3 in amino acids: CATSARTDSYNEQFF. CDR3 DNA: TGTGCCACCAGCGCCAGGACAGATTCCTACAATGAGCAGTTCTTC.

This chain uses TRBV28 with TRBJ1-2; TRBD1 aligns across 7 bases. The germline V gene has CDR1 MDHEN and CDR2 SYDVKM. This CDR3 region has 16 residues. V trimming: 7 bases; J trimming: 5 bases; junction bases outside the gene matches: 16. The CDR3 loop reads CASTLEGQGEYYGYTF. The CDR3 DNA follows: TGTGCCAGCACCCTCGAGGGGCAGGGGGAATATTATGGCTACACCTTC.

In nucleotides, the CDR3 is TGTGCCAGCAGTTTCCGAAATCCATATGGCTACACCTTC. It codes for CASSFRNPYGYTF. This chain links TRBV28 with TRBJ1-2; D gene ambiguous. Germline V gene data show CDR1 as MDHEN and CDR2 as SYDVKM. The CDR3 covers 13 residues. Deletions cut 3 bases from V and 5 bases from J, with 10 bases between.

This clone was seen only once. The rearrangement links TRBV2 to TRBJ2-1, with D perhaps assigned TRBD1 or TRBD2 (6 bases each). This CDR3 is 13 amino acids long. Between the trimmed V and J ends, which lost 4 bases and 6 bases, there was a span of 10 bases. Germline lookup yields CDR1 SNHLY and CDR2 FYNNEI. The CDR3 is CASSVRGRNEQFF. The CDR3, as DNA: TGTGCCAGCAGTGTACGGGGGCGCAATGAGCAGTTCTTC.

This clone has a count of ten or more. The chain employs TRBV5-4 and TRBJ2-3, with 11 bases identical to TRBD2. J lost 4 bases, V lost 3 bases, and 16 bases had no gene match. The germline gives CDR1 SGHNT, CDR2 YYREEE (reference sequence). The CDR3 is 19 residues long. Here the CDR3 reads CASSWGLLAGDFIADTQYF. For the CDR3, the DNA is TGTGCCAGCAGCTGGGGTCTACTAGCGGGAGATTTTATCGCAGATACGCAGTATTTT.

In nucleotides, the CDR3 is TGTGCCAGCAGAAGCGGGAGGGCCTCTCGGTACAATGAGCAGTTCTTC. It encodes CASRSGRASRYNEQFF. V is TRBV28 and J is TRBJ2-1; 10 positions agree with TRBD2. This CDR3 region has 16 residues. Germline assignment: CDR1 MDHEN and CDR2 SYDVKM. The V and J ends lost 6 bases and 4 bases, in that order; junction bases with no gene match: 9.

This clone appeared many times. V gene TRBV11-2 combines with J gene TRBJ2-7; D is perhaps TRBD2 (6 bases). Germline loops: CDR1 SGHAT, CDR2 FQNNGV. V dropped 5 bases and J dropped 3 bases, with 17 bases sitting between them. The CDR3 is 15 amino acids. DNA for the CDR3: TGTGCCAGCAGCGTCGGACTATCCGGAAGCTACGAGCAGTACTTC. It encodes CASSVGLSGSYEQYF. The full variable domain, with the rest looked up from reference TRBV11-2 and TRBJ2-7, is EAGVAQSPRYKIIEKRQSVAFWCNPISGHATLYWYQQILGQGPKLLIQFQNNGVVDDSQLPKDRFSAERLKGVDSTLKIQPAKLEDSAVYLCASSVGLSGSYEQYFGPGTRLTVT.

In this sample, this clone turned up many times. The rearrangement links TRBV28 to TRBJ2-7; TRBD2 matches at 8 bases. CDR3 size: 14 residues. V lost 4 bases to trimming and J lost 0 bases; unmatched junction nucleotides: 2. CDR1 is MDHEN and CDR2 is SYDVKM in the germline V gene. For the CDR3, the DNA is TGTGCCAGCAGTTCCGGGGGGGGCTCCTACGAGCAGTACTTC. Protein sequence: CASSSGGGSYEQYF.

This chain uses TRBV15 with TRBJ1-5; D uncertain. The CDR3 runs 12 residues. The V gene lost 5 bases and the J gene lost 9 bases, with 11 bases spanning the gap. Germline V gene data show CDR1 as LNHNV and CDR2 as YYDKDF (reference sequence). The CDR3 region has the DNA TGTGCCACCAGCTCGGACCGACGGCCCCAGCATTTT. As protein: CATSSDRRPQHF.

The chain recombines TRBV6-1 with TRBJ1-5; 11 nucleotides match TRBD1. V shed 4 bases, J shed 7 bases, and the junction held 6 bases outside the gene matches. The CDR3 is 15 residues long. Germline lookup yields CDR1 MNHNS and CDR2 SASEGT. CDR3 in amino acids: CASSGTGGAGQPQHF. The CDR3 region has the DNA TGTGCCAGCAGTGGGACAGGGGGCGCGGGGCAGCCCCAGCATTTT.

The CDR3 coding sequence is TGTGCCAGCAGTGAAACTCTTGGGGTGAACGAGCAGTACTTC. Amino acids: CASSETLGVNEQYF. V gene TRBV2 combines with J gene TRBJ2-7; D unresolved. The CDR3 is made up of 14 amino acids. Germline-derived CDR1 and CDR2 are SNHLY and FYNNEI. The V end was cut by 2 bases, the J end by 5 bases, with 13 bases between.

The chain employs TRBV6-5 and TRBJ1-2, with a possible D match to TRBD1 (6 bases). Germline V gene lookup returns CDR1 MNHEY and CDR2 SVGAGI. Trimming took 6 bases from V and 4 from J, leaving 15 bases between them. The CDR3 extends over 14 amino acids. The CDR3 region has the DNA TGTGCCAGCAGCGAACAGGGTTCGTCCTATGGCTACACCTTC. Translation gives CASSEQGSSYGYTF.

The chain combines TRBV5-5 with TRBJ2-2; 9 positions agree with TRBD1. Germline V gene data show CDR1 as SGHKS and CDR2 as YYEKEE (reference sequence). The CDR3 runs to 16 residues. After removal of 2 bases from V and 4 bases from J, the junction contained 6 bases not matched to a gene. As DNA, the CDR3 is TGTGCCAGCAGCTTTCGGGACAGGGCGGGCACCGGGGAGCTGTTTTTT. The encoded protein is CASSFRDRAGTGELFF.

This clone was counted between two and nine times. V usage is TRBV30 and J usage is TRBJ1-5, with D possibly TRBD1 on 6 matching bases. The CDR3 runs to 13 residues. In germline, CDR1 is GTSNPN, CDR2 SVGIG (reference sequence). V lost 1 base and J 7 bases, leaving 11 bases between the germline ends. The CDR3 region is CAWSGTGNQPQHF. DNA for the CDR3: TGTGCCTGGAGTGGCACAGGGAACCAGCCCCAGCATTTT.

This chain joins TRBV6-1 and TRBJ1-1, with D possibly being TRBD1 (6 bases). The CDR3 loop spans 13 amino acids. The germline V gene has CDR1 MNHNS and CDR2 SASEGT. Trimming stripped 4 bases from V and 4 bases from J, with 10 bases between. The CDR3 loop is CASSGGRVTEAFF. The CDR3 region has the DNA TGTGCCAGCAGTGGGGGGCGAGTCACTGAAGCTTTCTTT.